A single sample gave rise to the 13 T cell receptor beta chains below, sequenced in a study of post-analysis software for immune sequencing data. Built from TCR beta cDNA, the libraries had unique molecular identifiers in them. TCRdb ran MiXCR on the PCR reads and lists one entry per CDR3 protein. Among 160,000 or so distinct CDR3 sequences, approximately 35% were seen once, and the ten largest hold 28%. The input for sequencing was blood, taken after autologous hematopoietic stem cell transplantation. The receptor set was obtained from a girl aged 10 to 17 with multiple sclerosis.

The chain joins TRBV9 to TRBJ2-3, with D possibly being TRBD1 or TRBD2 (5 bases each). The germline V and J ends were trimmed by 0 bases and 6 bases, with 14 bases remaining between them. Germline loops: CDR1 SGDLS, CDR2 YYNGEE. This CDR3 has 15 residues. The CDR3 DNA reads TGTGCCAGCAGCGTAGGTGGGGACCTCAGGGATACGCAGTATTTT. Translation gives CASSVGGDLRDTQYF. The entire variable domain, with the rest obtained from reference TRBV9 and TRBJ2-3, is as follows: DSGVTQTPKHLITATGQRVTLRCSPRSGDLSVYWYQQSLDQGLQFLIQYYNGEERAKGNILERFSAQQFPDLHSELNLSSLELGDSALYFCASSVGGDLRDTQYFGPGTRLTVL.

Note on this clonotype: A much more abundant neighbour one base away suggests this may be a read error. The gene calls are TRBV7-2 and TRBJ2-5, with 8 nucleotides matching TRBD1. CDR3 size: 15 residues. The germline gives CDR1 SGHTA, CDR2 FQGNSA. The CDR3: CAGSAGQGWGETQYF. CDR3 DNA: TGTGCCGGCAGCGCCGGACAGGGCTGGGGGGAGACCCAGTACTTC.

J is TRBJ2-5 and V is TRBV4-2; D gene uncertain. Trimming pared 1 base from V and 11 bases from J, leaving 23 bases between. The CDR3 has 16 amino acids. Germline V gives CDR1 LGHNA, CDR2 YNFKEQ. The CDR3: CASSQGLVRLVDEQYF. The CDR3 DNA follows: TGTGCCAGCAGCCAAGGCCTGGTCCGCCTCGTCGATGAGCAGTACTTC.

To note about this clonotype: This clone may be a read error of a much larger clone one base away. The V gene is TRBV6-5, the J gene TRBJ2-7; 7 positions agree with TRBD1. With the DNA end fitting TRBJ2-5 better, the J assignment may be wrong. There are 14 residues in the CDR3. Germline V lookup: CDR1 MNHEY, CDR2 SVGAGI. The CDR3: CASSGGQSCETQYF. As DNA, the CDR3 is TGTGCCAGCAGTGGGGGACAGTCGTGTGAGACCCAGTACTTC.

Worth noting for this clonotype: A much larger clone lies a single base off, so this may be a read error. The chain uses TRBV20-1 and TRBJ1-1, with D maybe TRBD1 (6 bases). Germline CDR1 reads DFQATT; CDR2 reads SNEGSKA (reference sequence). V gave up 6 bases and J gave up 0 bases, with 17 bases separating them. The CDR3 contains 15 residues. Here the CDR3 DNA reads TGCAGTGCGACAACTCAACAGGGACTGAACACTGAAGCTTTCTTT. Translating gives CSATTQQGLNTEAFF.

This clonotype was picked up a small number of times. This chain links TRBV20-1 with TRBJ2-7; 9 nucleotides agree with TRBD2. Germline V CDR1 and CDR2: DFQATT, SNEGSKA (reference sequence). The CDR3 consists of 15 residues. V lost 2 bases, J lost 6 bases, and 11 bases stayed unmatched. The CDR3 reads CSARSLLAGALEQYF. Here the CDR3 DNA reads TGCAGTGCTAGATCCTTACTAGCGGGTGCCCTCGAGCAGTACTTC.

This clonotype was counted many times. The chain links TRBV15 to TRBJ2-5; a possible D gene is TRBD1 (6 bases). Germline CDR1 and CDR2: LNHNV and YYDKDF (reference sequence). V was shortened by 0 bases and J by 1 base, with 12 bases between the two germline ends. This CDR3 has 16 residues. CDR3 coding DNA: TGTGCCACCAGCAGAGATCTAGGACAGTTCCAAGAGACCCAGTACTTC. Translated, it gives CATSRDLGQFQETQYF.

This clonotype was counted ten times or more. The chain combines TRBV12-3 or TRBV12-4 with TRBJ2-5; D gene uncertain. The V gene lost 5 bases and the J gene lost 5 bases, with 9 bases spanning the gap. CDR3 length: 12 residues. The CDR3 protein is CASSPFGETQYF. The DNA for the CDR3 is TGTGCCAGCAGTCCCTTTGGGGAGACCCAGTACTTC.

The V and J genes are TRBV3-1 and TRBJ2-1; maybe TRBD2 (7 bases). This CDR3 comprises 17 residues. Germline values: CDR1 LGHDT, CDR2 YNNKEL (reference sequence). Trimming pared 2 bases from V and 7 bases from J, leaving 21 bases between. CDR3: CASSQWGGAFQGNEQFF. The CDR3 DNA sequence: TGTGCCAGCAGCCAATGGGGGGGAGCGTTTCAGGGGAATGAGCAGTTCTTC.

This chain uses TRBV29-1 with TRBJ2-1; 9 bases line up with TRBD2. With V trimmed by 6 bases and J by 9 bases, 12 bases remained unmatched. Germline loops: CDR1 SQVTM, CDR2 ANQGSEA. This CDR3 has 14 residues. CDR3 in DNA: TGCAGCGTCTCGGAGGCGGGAGGGGCGGGTGAGCAGTTCTTC. It specifies CSVSEAGGAGEQFF.

The chain joins TRBV20-1 to TRBJ1-1; D is perhaps TRBD1 (6 bases). This CDR3 spans 17 amino acids. V lost 1 base and J lost 3, with 21 bases in between. Germline V gene data show CDR1 as DFQATT and CDR2 as SNEGSKA (reference sequence). The DNA of the CDR3 is TGCAGTGCTAGAGGACAGGTCGGACGCTTGGTGGACACTGAAGCTTTCTTT. This codes for CSARGQVGRLVDTEAFF.

This clonotype was seen a few times. The V gene is TRBV12-3 or TRBV12-4, the J gene TRBJ2-3, with D possibly being TRBD2 (5 bases). The CDR3 sequence is 16 residues long. V lost 6 bases and J lost 1, with 17 bases in between. The CDR3 sequence: CASSPGVGMRTDTQYF. The CDR3 bases are TGTGCCAGCAGCCCCGGGGTCGGAATGCGCACAGATACGCAGTATTTT.

Only a few counts were recorded for this clonotype. V and J are TRBV12-3 or TRBV12-4 and TRBJ2-3, with D tentatively TRBD2 (6 bases). CDR3 length equals 13 residues. Between the trimmed V and J ends, which lost 7 bases and 2 bases, there was a span of 10 bases. The CDR3 nucleotides read TGTGCCAGCACCTGGACTAACACAGATACGCAGTATTTT. Translating it yields CASTWTNTDTQYF.